The 30 T cell receptor beta chains below all came from one sample that was sequenced in a study of T cell responses to AZD1222 COVID-19 vaccine. Clones were sequenced by immunoSEQ multiplex PCR, and TCRdb holds only the in-frame ones, with some missing. The sample lists about 130,000 clones; approximately 88% were seen once. This specimen was peripheral blood, taken on day 0 of AZD1222 vaccination. These receptors were obtained from an adult in good health.

The chain is built from TRBV11-2 and TRBJ1-3; no reliable D call. The V end was cut by 8 bases, the J end by 0 bases, with 17 bases between. The CDR3 length is 16 residues. Germline CDR1 reads SGHAT; CDR2 reads FQNNGV. The CDR3 coding sequence is TGTGCCAGCCGACCGTCCCGGTTCAGCTCTGGAAACACCATATATTTT. As protein: CASRPSRFSSGNTIYF.

This clone was observed a handful of times. The rearrangement uses TRBV7-2 and TRBJ1-5; no reliable D call. The CDR3 consists of 14 residues. V dropped 6 bases and J dropped 0 bases, with 9 bases sitting between them. Germline assignment: CDR1 SGHTA and CDR2 FQGNSA. CDR3 protein: CASRIWGSNQPQHF. For the CDR3, the DNA is TGTGCCAGCAGGATCTGGGGTAGCAATCAGCCCCAGCATTTT.

The chain couples TRBV7-9 to TRBJ1-5, with TRBD1 matching over 9 bases. The trim removed 5 bases at V and 7 bases at J, leaving 9 bases unmatched. The CDR3 runs 15 residues. Germline values: CDR1 SEHNR, CDR2 FQNEAQ (reference sequence). CDR3: CASSLQGALGQPQHF. The DNA of the CDR3 is TGTGCCAGCAGCCTACAGGGGGCTCTCGGACAGCCCCAGCATTTT.

The chain has TRBV3-1 (or the pseudogene TRBV3-2) and TRBJ1-5, with D perhaps TRBD1 (6 bases). CDR1 is LGHDT, CDR2 YNNKEL, per germline (reference sequence). Between the trimmed V and J ends, which lost 4 bases and 7 bases, there was a span of 11 bases. CDR3 length: 13 residues. CDR3 bases: TGTGCCAGCAGCCTCGGGACAAAGCAGCCCCAGCATTTT. Amino acid sequence: CASSLGTKQPQHF.

This rearrangement joins TRBV27 to TRBJ2-7; the D gene could be TRBD1 or TRBD2 (5 bases each). The CDR3 is 12 amino acids. Trimming took off 6 bases at V and 5 bases at J, with 11 bases between the two ends. Germline-derived CDR1 and CDR2 are MNHEY and SMNVEV (reference sequence). The CDR3 DNA is TGTGCCAGCAGCGAGGGGTGGCACGAGCAGTACTTC. Its protein product is CASSEGWHEQYF.

The rearrangement links TRBV3-1 (or the pseudogene TRBV3-2) to TRBJ2-2; D not resolved. Trimming removed 4 bases at V and 1 base at J, with 7 bases between. The germline V gene encodes CDR1 LGHDT and CDR2 YNNKEL (reference sequence). The CDR3 is 14 residues long. For the CDR3, the DNA is TGTGCCAGCAGCCCGCGATTGAACACCGGGGAGCTGTTTTTT. This sequence encodes CASSPRLNTGELFF.

The V call is TRBV28, the J call TRBJ2-2; perhaps D is TRBD1 or TRBD2 (6 bases each). Trimming cost V 4 bases and J 7 bases, with 16 bases left between them. The CDR3 has 15 amino acids. The germline gives CDR1 MDHEN, CDR2 SYDVKM. The CDR3 DNA is TGTGCCAGCAGTTACCGCTTCGGGGGCGTCGGGGAGCTGTTTTTT. Protein sequence: CASSYRFGGVGELFF.

The chain couples TRBV19 to TRBJ2-3; D is perhaps TRBD1 (5 bases). V lost 9 bases and J 5 bases, leaving 15 bases between the germline ends. The germline gives CDR1 LNHDA, CDR2 SQIVND (reference sequence). The CDR3 has 13 amino acids. The CDR3 nucleotides are TGTGCCAGCCTGGGGCCGCAGGGAGATACGCAGTATTTT. Its translation: CASLGPQGDTQYF.

The chain is built from TRBV18 and TRBJ1-6; D is possibly TRBD1 (5 bases). The CDR3 has 16 amino acids. V gave up 2 bases and J gave up 9 bases, with 17 bases separating them. CDR1 is KGHSH and CDR2 is LQKENI in the germline V gene. The CDR3 here is CASSPDTGGWISPLHF. DNA of the CDR3: TGTGCCAGCTCACCAGACACGGGGGGTTGGATTTCACCCCTCCACTTT.

As regards this clone: The junction departs from germline at one end; a sequencing error may be responsible. V and J are TRBV7-7 and TRBJ2-5; D is unclear. Germline loops: CDR1 SSHAT, CDR2 FNYEAQ (reference sequence). The CDR3 contains 12 residues. CDR3 sequence: CASSLEVGTQYF. CDR3 DNA: TGTGCTAGCAGCTTAGAGGTGGGGACCCAGTACTTC.

The gene calls are TRBV6-2 or TRBV6-3 and TRBJ2-2; D is perhaps TRBD2 (6 bases). V lost 2 bases and J 6 bases, leaving 13 bases between the germline ends. CDR1 MNHEY and CDR2 SVGEGT come from the germline V gene. This CDR3 region has 15 residues. The CDR3 coding sequence is TGTGCCAGCAGTTACCGCTACCCGGGGGCCGGGGAGCTGTTTTTT. As protein: CASSYRYPGAGELFF.

This sequence joins TRBV7-2 and TRBJ1-1; unclear D gene. V gave up 3 bases and J gave up 6 bases, with 14 bases separating them. Germline V gene data show CDR1 as SGHTA and CDR2 as FQGNSA. The CDR3 consists of 14 residues. The CDR3: CASSFGDYRAEAFF. For the CDR3, the DNA is TGTGCCAGCAGCTTTGGGGATTATCGGGCTGAAGCTTTCTTT.

The V and J genes are TRBV10-3 and TRBJ1-2, with D perhaps matching TRBD1 (6 bases). Germline V gives CDR1 ENHRY, CDR2 SYGVKD. V gave up 6 bases and J gave up 6 bases, with 11 bases separating them. This CDR3 region has 12 residues. CDR3 DNA: TGTGCCATCAGCCTAGGGGGGGATGGCTACACCTTC. This translates into CAISLGGDGYTF.

This chain connects TRBV7-3 to TRBJ2-1; 12 nucleotides agree with TRBD2. This CDR3 comprises 16 residues. The V and J ends lost 3 bases and 2 bases, in that order; junction bases with no gene match: 2. Germline lookup yields CDR1 SGHTA and CDR2 FQGTGA. The CDR3, as DNA: TGTGCCAGCAGCTTGGCTAGCGGGGGGGCCTACAATGAGCAGTTCTTC. Translating it yields CASSLASGGAYNEQFF.

The genes are TRBV29-1 and TRBJ1-2, with D hard to call. Germline loops: CDR1 SQVTM, CDR2 ANQGSEA. This CDR3 has 12 residues. CDR3 region: CRPDGLNYGYTF. CDR3 coding DNA: TGCAGGCCAGATGGGCTTAACTATGGCTACACCTTC.

This rearrangement joins TRBV18 to TRBJ1-2; no clear D gene. The germline V gene has CDR1 KGHSH and CDR2 LQKENI. V dropped 3 bases and J dropped 3 bases, with 8 bases sitting between them. The CDR3 runs 13 residues. The CDR3 sequence: CASSPRVDYGYTF. Here the CDR3 DNA reads TGTGCCAGCTCACCCCGGGTTGACTATGGCTACACCTTC.

The chain uses TRBV28 and TRBJ2-6; a weak D match, TRBD1 (5 bases). Germline CDR1 reads MDHEN; CDR2 reads SYDVKM. V was trimmed by 6 bases and J by 6 bases, leaving 15 bases between them. CDR3 size: 15 residues. CDR3 sequence: CASSRSGITANVLTF. In nucleotides, the CDR3 is TGTGCCAGCAGCCGATCAGGGATAACGGCCAACGTCCTGACTTTC.

The rearrangement links TRBV6-6 to TRBJ1-2; D is unclear. Germline loops: CDR1 MNHNY, CDR2 SVGAGI (reference sequence). V lost 8 bases, J lost 2 bases, and 9 bases lay in between. There are 12 residues in the CDR3. In DNA, the CDR3 is TGTGCCAGCTCCCCAGCCAACTATGGCTACACCTTC. The encoded protein is CASSPANYGYTF.

The chain carries TRBV19 and TRBJ2-3; 7 bases map to TRBD2. The germline CDR1 and CDR2 sequences are LNHDA and SQIVND (reference sequence). This CDR3 has 12 amino acids. Trimming took 5 bases from V and 5 from J; bases not matched to a gene: 1. The CDR3 loop is CASSGGGDTQYF. The CDR3 region has the DNA TGTGCCAGTAGTGGGGGGGGAGATACGCAGTATTTT. The full variable domain, its missing parts supplied by reference TRBV19 and TRBJ2-3, is DGGITQSPKYLFRKEGQNVTLSCEQNLNHDAMYWYRQDPGQGLRLIYYSQIVNDFQKGDIAEGYSVSREKKESFPLTVTSAQKNPTAFYLCASSGGGDTQYFGPGTRLTVL.

The chain links TRBV5-1 to TRBJ2-3, with D perhaps assigned TRBD1 or TRBD2 (5 bases each). The V gene's germline CDR1 is SGHRS and CDR2 YFSETQ. Trimming removed 5 bases at V and 0 bases at J, with 19 bases between. The CDR3 sequence is 17 residues long. The CDR3 coding sequence is TGCGCCAGCAGTCCCGGGGCGGACTCCTATAGCACAGATACGCAGTATTTT. As protein: CASSPGADSYSTDTQYF.

The rearrangement uses TRBV9 and TRBJ1-3; maybe TRBD1 (6 bases). Germline V gene sequence: CDR1 SGDLS, CDR2 YYNGEE. CDR3 size: 17 residues. The V end lost 3 bases, the J end lost 0 bases, and 16 bases lay between the germline ends. CDR3 amino acids: CASSAETGSHSGNTIYF. CDR3 nucleotides: TGTGCCAGCAGCGCAGAAACAGGGTCGCACTCTGGAAACACCATATATTTT. Filled out from reference TRBV9 and TRBJ1-3, the complete variable domain reads DSGVTQTPKHLITATGQRVTLRCSPRSGDLSVYWYQQSLDQGLQFLIQYYNGEERAKGNILERFSAQQFPDLHSELNLSSLELGDSALYFCASSAETGSHSGNTIYFGEGSWLTVV.

V is TRBV20-1 and J is TRBJ2-3; 7 bases map to TRBD2. This CDR3 spans 15 amino acids. Germline V CDR1 and CDR2: DFQATT, SNEGSKA (reference sequence). Unmatched junction bases numbered 6, after V lost 3 bases and J lost 0 bases. Here the CDR3 reads CSASGRETSTDTQYF. For the CDR3, the DNA is TGCAGTGCTAGTGGGCGGGAGACCAGCACAGATACGCAGTATTTT.

This chain connects TRBV7-9 to TRBJ2-7; no definite D call. The germline V gene encodes CDR1 SEHNR and CDR2 FQNEAQ (reference sequence). The CDR3 runs to 13 residues. The V and J ends lost 5 bases and 0 bases respectively, with 8 bases between them. The CDR3, as DNA: TGTGCCAGCAGCACATTTAGCTCCTACGAGCAGTACTTC. Translated, it gives CASSTFSSYEQYF.

The rearrangement joins TRBV5-8 to TRBJ2-7, with D tentatively TRBD1 (5 bases). The ends were cut back, 6 bases at V and 3 bases at J, with 19 bases in the middle. The CDR3 runs to 15 residues. Germline V gene data show CDR1 as SGHTS and CDR2 as YDEGEE. The CDR3 DNA reads as TGTGCCAGCAACAGGATCAGACACGGCCTCTACGAGCAGTACTTC. Translating it yields CASNRIRHGLYEQYF. The full variable domain, with the rest looked up from reference TRBV5-8 and TRBJ2-7, is EAGVTQSPTHLIKTRGQQATLRCSPISGHTSVYWYQQALGLGLQFLLWYDEGEERNRGNFPPRFSGRQFPNYSSELNVNALELEDSALYLCASNRIRHGLYEQYFGPGTRLTVT.

V usage is TRBV7-3 and J usage is TRBJ2-3, with 8 bases lining up with TRBD2. J was trimmed by 5 bases and V by 3 bases; bases with no gene match: 4. This CDR3 comprises 14 residues. CDR1 is SGHTA and CDR2 is FQGTGA in the germline V gene. CDR3 nucleotide sequence: TGTGCCAGCAGCTTTTTCGGGGGGGAAGATACGCAGTATTTT. Translation: CASSFFGGEDTQYF.

On this clone: Other DNA sequences of this sample code for an identical CDR3. The chain is built from TRBV19 and TRBJ2-2; D remains unclear. The CDR3 spans 13 residues. Trimming stripped 8 bases from V and 2 bases from J, with 9 bases between. From germline, CDR1 is LNHDA and CDR2 SQIVND (reference sequence). The CDR3 here is CASSRVNTGELFF. In DNA, the CDR3 is TGTGCCAGTTCCCGGGTCAACACCGGGGAGCTGTTTTTT. Full variable domain (rest looked up from reference TRBV19 and TRBJ2-2): DGGITQSPKYLFRKEGQNVTLSCEQNLNHDAMYWYRQDPGQGLRLIYYSQIVNDFQKGDIAEGYSVSREKKESFPLTVTSAQKNPTAFYLCASSRVNTGELFFGEGSRLTVL.

The gene calls are TRBV28 and TRBJ2-5; D gene ambiguous. Trimming stripped 3 bases from V and 3 bases from J, with 11 bases between. Germline-derived CDR1 and CDR2 are MDHEN and SYDVKM. This CDR3 is built from 14 residues. The CDR3 coding sequence is TGTGCCAGCAGTTTCCGGCGGACGGAAGAGACCCAGTACTTC. Its protein is CASSFRRTEETQYF.

J is TRBJ1-1 and V is TRBV28, with a weak D call TRBD1 (6 bases). The length of the CDR3 is 13 residues. V lost 3 bases and J 8 bases, leaving 13 bases between the germline ends. CDR1 is MDHEN and CDR2 is SYDVKM in the germline V gene. CDR3 DNA: TGTGCCAGCAGTTTCCCAATCACAGGGGAAGCTTTCTTT. It codes for CASSFPITGEAFF.

The chain links TRBV20-1 to TRBJ2-7; D is unresolved. V lost 3 bases to trimming and J lost 5 bases, with 8 bases between them. The CDR3 consists of 11 residues. Looked up from germline, CDR1 is DFQATT and CDR2 is SNEGSKA (reference sequence). The CDR3 bases are TGCAGTGCTAGCCTCATAGACGAGCAGTACTTC. Its translation is CSASLIDEQYF.

This chain connects TRBV28 to TRBJ2-7; 8 nucleotides align to TRBD2. This CDR3 contains 15 residues. V was clipped by 7 bases and J by 0 bases; unmatched bases: 8. CDR1 MDHEN and CDR2 SYDVKM come from the germline V gene. The CDR3 protein is CASTWRGALSYEQYF. CDR3 sequence (DNA): TGTGCCAGCACCTGGCGGGGGGCCCTCTCCTACGAGCAGTACTTC.